This T cell receptor beta chain was captured by sequencing in a study of shared clonotypes between healthy human individuals. Points from the study as a whole: Naive subsets, compared against memory subsets, generally had larger estimated richness values. Specimens sampled were limited to blood, with tissue repertoires likely differing. Genetic and exposure-history diversity was limited by the few donors.

This CDR3 is built from 15 residues. Germline V CDR1 and CDR2: SEHNR, FQNEAQ (reference sequence). V lost 4 bases and J 1 base, leaving 10 bases between the germline ends. CD8 cells classed as naive were CD45RO-negative and positively selected for CCR7, excluding terminally differentiated effector memory CD45RA+ cells. Only in-frame clones appear in the TCRdb table, and some are missing; sequencing was by immunoSEQ multiplex PCR. Among millions of clones listed, about 95% were seen once. Comment on this clone: Its antigen remains unknown.

This receptor was taken from a man in his late teens or twenties in good health. The material sequenced was naive CD8+ T cells sorted from blood. The chain employs TRBV7-9 and TRBJ2-2, with a possible D match to TRBD1 (5 bases). CDR3: CASSSSTENTGELFF. The CDR3 DNA is TGTGCCAGCAGCTCCTCGACAGAGAACACCGGGGAGCTGTTTTTT.